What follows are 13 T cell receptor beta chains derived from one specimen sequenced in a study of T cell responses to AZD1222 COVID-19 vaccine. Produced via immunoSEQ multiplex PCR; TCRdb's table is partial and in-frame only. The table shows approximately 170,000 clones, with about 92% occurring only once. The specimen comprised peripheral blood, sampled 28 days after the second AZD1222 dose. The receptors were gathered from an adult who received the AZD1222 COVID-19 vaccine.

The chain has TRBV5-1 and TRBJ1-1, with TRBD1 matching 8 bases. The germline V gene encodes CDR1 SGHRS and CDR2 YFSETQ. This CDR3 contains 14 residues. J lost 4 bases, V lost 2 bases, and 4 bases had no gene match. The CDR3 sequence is CASSFGQGSTEAFF. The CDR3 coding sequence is TGCGCCAGCAGCTTCGGACAGGGATCCACTGAAGCTTTCTTT.

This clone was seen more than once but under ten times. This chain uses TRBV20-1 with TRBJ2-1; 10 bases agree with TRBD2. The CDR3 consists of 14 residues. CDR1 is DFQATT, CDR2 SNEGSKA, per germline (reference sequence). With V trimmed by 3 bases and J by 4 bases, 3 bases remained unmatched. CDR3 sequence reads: CSASRTSGYNEQFF. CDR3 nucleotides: TGCAGTGCTAGTCGGACTAGCGGTTACAATGAGCAGTTCTTC.

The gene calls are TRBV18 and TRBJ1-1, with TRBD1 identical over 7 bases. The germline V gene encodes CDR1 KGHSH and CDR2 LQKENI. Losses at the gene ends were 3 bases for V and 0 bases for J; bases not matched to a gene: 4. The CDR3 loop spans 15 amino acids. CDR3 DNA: TGTGCCAGCTCACCGTCCGGACAGGTGAACACTGAAGCTTTCTTT. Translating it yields CASSPSGQVNTEAFF.

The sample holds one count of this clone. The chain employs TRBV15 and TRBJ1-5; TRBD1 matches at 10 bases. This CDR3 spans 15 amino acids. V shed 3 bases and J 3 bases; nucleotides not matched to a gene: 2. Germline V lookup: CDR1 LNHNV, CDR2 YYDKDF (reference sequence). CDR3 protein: CATSSDRGPNQPQHF. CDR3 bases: TGTGCCACCAGCAGTGACAGGGGGCCCAATCAGCCCCAGCATTTT.

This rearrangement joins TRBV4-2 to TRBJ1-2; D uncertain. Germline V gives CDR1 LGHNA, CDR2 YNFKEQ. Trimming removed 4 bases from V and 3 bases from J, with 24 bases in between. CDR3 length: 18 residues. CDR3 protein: CASSPNFGQFRVDYGYTF. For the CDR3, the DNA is TGTGCCAGCAGCCCAAACTTCGGGCAGTTTAGAGTGGACTATGGCTACACCTTC.

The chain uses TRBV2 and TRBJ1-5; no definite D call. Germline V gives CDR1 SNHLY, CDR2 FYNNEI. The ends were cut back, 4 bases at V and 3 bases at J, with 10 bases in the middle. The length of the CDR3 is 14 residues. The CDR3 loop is CASSVGVFNQPQHF. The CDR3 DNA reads TGTGCCAGCAGTGTCGGCGTTTTCAATCAGCCCCAGCATTTT.

The CDR3 sequence is CASRDRAFLFRGYTF. The CDR3 DNA follows: TGTGCCAGCCGGGACAGGGCCTTTTTATTCCGTGGCTACACCTTC. The chain links TRBV19 to TRBJ1-2, with 9 bases lining up with TRBD1. V shed 9 bases and J 7 bases; nucleotides not matched to a gene: 15. Germline CDR1 LNHDA, CDR2 SQIVND (reference sequence). The CDR3 is 15 residues long. The full variable domain, its missing parts supplied by reference TRBV19 and TRBJ1-2, is DGGITQSPKYLFRKEGQNVTLSCEQNLNHDAMYWYRQDPGQGLRLIYYSQIVNDFQKGDIAEGYSVSREKKESFPLTVTSAQKNPTAFYLCASRDRAFLFRGYTFGSGTRLTVV.

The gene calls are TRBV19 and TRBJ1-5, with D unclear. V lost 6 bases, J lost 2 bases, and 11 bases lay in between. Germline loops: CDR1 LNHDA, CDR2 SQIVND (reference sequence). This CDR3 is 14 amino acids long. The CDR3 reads CASRRAGGNQPQHF. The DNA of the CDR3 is TGTGCCAGTAGAAGAGCTGGGGGCAATCAGCCCCAGCATTTT.

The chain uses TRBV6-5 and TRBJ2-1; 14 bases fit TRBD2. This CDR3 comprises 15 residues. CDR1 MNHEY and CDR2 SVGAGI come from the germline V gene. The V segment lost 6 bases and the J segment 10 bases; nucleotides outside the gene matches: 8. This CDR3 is CASSPTSGGAGEQFF. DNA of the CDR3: TGTGCCAGCAGCCCGACTAGCGGGGGGGCCGGGGAGCAGTTCTTC.

The chain's CDR3 is CAISDMTGPENSPLHF. In nucleotides, the CDR3 is TGTGCCATCAGTGATATGACAGGGCCTGAAAATTCACCCCTCCACTTT. The chain is built from TRBV10-3 and TRBJ1-6; 7 bases line up with TRBD1. V lost 3 bases to trimming and J lost 7 bases; unmatched junction nucleotides: 9. Germline CDR1 is ENHRY and CDR2 is SYGVKD. The CDR3 spans 16 residues.

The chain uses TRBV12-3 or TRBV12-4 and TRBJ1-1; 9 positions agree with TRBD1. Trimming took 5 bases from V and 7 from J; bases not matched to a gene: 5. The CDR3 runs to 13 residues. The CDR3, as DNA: TGTGCCAGCAGTCTACTGGACAGGGGTGAAGCTTTCTTT. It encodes CASSLLDRGEAFF.

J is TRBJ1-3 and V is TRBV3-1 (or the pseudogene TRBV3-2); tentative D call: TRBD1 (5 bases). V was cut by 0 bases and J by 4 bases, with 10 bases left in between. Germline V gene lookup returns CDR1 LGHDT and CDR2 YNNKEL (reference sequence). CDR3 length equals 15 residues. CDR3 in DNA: TGTGCCAGCAGCCAAGATCAGGGAATCGGAAACACCATATATTTT. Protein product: CASSQDQGIGNTIYF.

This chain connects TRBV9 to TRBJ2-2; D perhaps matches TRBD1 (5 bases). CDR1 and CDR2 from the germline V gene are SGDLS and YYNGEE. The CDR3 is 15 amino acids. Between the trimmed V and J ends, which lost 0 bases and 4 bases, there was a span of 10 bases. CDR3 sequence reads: CASSVEQVSTGELFF. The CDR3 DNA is TGTGCCAGCAGCGTAGAACAGGTCAGCACCGGGGAGCTGTTTTTT.